The 14 T cell receptor beta chains given below trace back to one sample, sequenced in a study of blood T cell repertoires in COVID-19. TCRdb keeps only in-frame clones here, not all; method: immunoSEQ multiplex PCR. The sample yields a few hundred thousand clones, 85% to 90% seen once. The sample taken for sequencing was PBMCs or T cells enriched from blood (not recorded which). These receptors were collected from a man aged 30 to 39 who had recovered from COVID-19.

This clone was seen only once. The rearrangement uses TRBV25-1 and TRBJ1-4; D unresolved. CDR3 size: 13 residues. V lost 4 bases to trimming and J lost 7 bases, with 10 bases between them. Germline CDR1 is MGHDK and CDR2 is SYGVNS. The DNA of the CDR3 is TGTGCCAGCAGTGTGGAGGGCCTTGAAAAACTGTTTTTT. Its protein is CASSVEGLEKLFF.

The CDR3 loop reads CASSLVREAGSADTQYF. DNA of the CDR3: TGCGCCAGCAGCTTGGTGAGGGAAGCGGGGAGCGCAGATACGCAGTATTTT. The chain carries TRBV5-1 and TRBJ2-3; 7 bases align to TRBD2. The germline V gene encodes CDR1 SGHRS and CDR2 YFSETQ. V shed 0 bases and J 4 bases; nucleotides not matched to a gene: 11. The CDR3 spans 17 residues. Based on the CDR3 plus reference TRBV5-1 and TRBJ2-3, the full variable domain is KAGVTQTPRYLIKTRGQQVTLSCSPISGHRSVSWYQQTPGQGLQFLFEYFSETQRNKGNFPGRFSGRQFSNSRSEMNVSTLELGDSALYLCASSLVREAGSADTQYFGPGTRLTVL.

J is TRBJ1-5 and V is TRBV28, with TRBD1 matching 11 bases. Per germline, CDR1 MDHEN and CDR2 SYDVKM. J lost 3 bases, V lost 1 base, and 5 bases had no gene match. This CDR3 is built from 17 residues. This CDR3 is CASSLSGQGVNNQPQHF. The CDR3 region has the DNA TGTGCCAGCAGTTTATCGGGACAGGGGGTTAACAATCAGCCCCAGCATTTT. The variable domain in full, completed from reference TRBV28 and TRBJ1-5, reads DVKVTQSSRYLVKRTGEKVFLECVQDMDHENMFWYRQDPGLGLRLIYFSYDVKMKEKGDIPEGYSVSREKKERFSLILESASTNQTSMYLCASSLSGQGVNNQPQHFGDGTRLSIL.

The rearrangement joins TRBV4-1 to TRBJ2-7, with 8 bases aligning to TRBD1. Losses at the gene ends were 2 bases for V and 4 bases for J; bases not matched to a gene: 7. The CDR3 runs to 15 residues. Germline CDR1 is MGHRA and CDR2 is YSYEKL. The CDR3 protein is CASSQTAGGGYEQYF. In DNA, the CDR3 is TGCGCCAGCAGCCAAACCGCAGGGGGCGGGTACGAGCAGTACTTC.

This chain links TRBV7-8 with TRBJ1-1; no clear D gene. The CDR3 covers 13 residues. Trimming left V 3 bases short and J 6 bases short, with 11 bases between. Per the germline V gene, CDR1 is SGHVS and CDR2 is FQNEAQ. The CDR3 DNA sequence: TGTGCCAGCAGCTTGGGGAGGGTTGCTGAAGCTTTCTTT. It encodes CASSLGRVAEAFF.

The chain has TRBV5-1 and TRBJ1-2, with D hard to call. Trimming pared 4 bases from V and 1 base from J, leaving 11 bases between. From germline, CDR1 is SGHRS and CDR2 YFSETQ. This CDR3 is 14 amino acids long. The CDR3 loop reads CASSLKTGNYGYTF. The CDR3 DNA follows: TGCGCCAGCAGCCTTAAGACGGGTAACTATGGCTACACCTTC. The whole variable domain, filled in from reference TRBV5-1 and TRBJ1-2, reads KAGVTQTPRYLIKTRGQQVTLSCSPISGHRSVSWYQQTPGQGLQFLFEYFSETQRNKGNFPGRFSGRQFSNSRSEMNVSTLELGDSALYLCASSLKTGNYGYTFGSGTRLTVV.

The gene calls are TRBV18 and TRBJ1-2; TRBD1 is a possible D gene (6 bases). V was pared by 4 bases and J by 8 bases, with 14 bases between. The CDR3 is made up of 13 amino acids. Germline assignment: CDR1 KGHSH and CDR2 LQKENI. The CDR3 sequence: CASSRQAGDGYTF. In DNA, the CDR3 is TGTGCCAGCTCACGACAGGCCGGAGACGGCTACACCTTC. Full variable domain (rest looked up from reference TRBV18 and TRBJ1-2): NAGVMQNPRHLVRRRGQEARLRCSPMKGHSHVYWYRQLPEEGLKFMVYLQKENIIDESGMPKERFSAEFPKEGPSILRIQQVVRGDSAAYFCASSRQAGDGYTFGSGTRLTVV.

The chain recombines TRBV14 with TRBJ2-7; D possibly corresponds to TRBD2 (6 bases). The germline gives CDR1 SGHDN, CDR2 FVKESK. This CDR3 comprises 15 residues. Trimming pared 3 bases from V and 0 bases from J, leaving 12 bases between. The CDR3 DNA follows: TGTGCCAGCAGCCAGGGGGACTCCAACTCCTACGAGCAGTACTTC. Encoded protein: CASSQGDSNSYEQYF. Using reference TRBV14 and TRBJ2-7 for the parts outside the CDR3, the full variable domain is EAGVTQFPSHSVIEKGQTVTLRCDPISGHDNLYWYRRVMGKEIKFLLHFVKESKQDESGMPNNRFLAERTGGTYSTLKVQPAELEDSGVYFCASSQGDSNSYEQYFGPGTRLTVT.

The chain joins TRBV19 to TRBJ2-3, with D tentatively TRBD1 (6 bases). The ends were cut back, 4 bases at V and 3 bases at J, with 8 bases in the middle. Per germline, CDR1 LNHDA and CDR2 SQIVND (reference sequence). CDR3 length: 13 amino acids. CDR3 DNA sequence: TGTGCCAGTAGTAGGACAGTTACAGATACGCAGTATTTT. This translates into CASSRTVTDTQYF.

The rearrangement uses TRBV7-8 and TRBJ2-1; TRBD2 matches at 12 bases. Unmatched junction bases numbered 8, after V lost 4 bases and J lost 4 bases. This CDR3 spans 17 amino acids. The germline gives CDR1 SGHVS, CDR2 FQNEAQ. This CDR3 is CASSSLLTSGGYNEQFF. CDR3 nucleotide sequence: TGTGCCAGCAGCTCGCTGCTGACTAGCGGGGGTTACAATGAGCAGTTCTTC.

The chain joins TRBV19 to TRBJ1-5; 7 bases match TRBD1. Trimming took 4 bases from V and 3 from J; bases not matched to a gene: 3. The CDR3 extends over 14 amino acids. Germline assignment: CDR1 LNHDA and CDR2 SQIVND (reference sequence). CDR3 DNA sequence: TGTGCCAGTAGTACGACAGGGTACAATCAGCCCCAGCATTTT. It is translated as CASSTTGYNQPQHF.

This clone has at least ten counts. The sample carries other DNA sequences with the same CDR3. This chain uses TRBV5-4 with TRBJ1-1, with 9 bases aligning to TRBD1. Germline-derived CDR1 and CDR2 are SGHNT and YYREEE (reference sequence). V shed 0 bases, J shed 8 bases, and the junction held 2 bases outside the gene matches. CDR3 length: 13 residues. The CDR3, as DNA: TGTGCCAGCAGCTTGGGAGGGACAGGGGAAGCTTTCTTT. It encodes CASSLGGTGEAFF.

This chain uses TRBV10-2 with TRBJ2-7, with TRBD2 matching over 8 bases. This CDR3 contains 15 residues. Germline assignment: CDR1 WSHSY and CDR2 SAAADI. Unmatched junction bases numbered 6, after V lost 5 bases and J lost 0 bases. The CDR3 is CASSLAGLSSYEQYF. The CDR3 nucleotides read TGCGCCAGCAGTTTAGCGGGGCTTAGCTCCTACGAGCAGTACTTC.

This clone appeared once. V usage is TRBV19 and J usage is TRBJ2-7; 7 bases agree with TRBD1. The germline gives CDR1 LNHDA, CDR2 SQIVND (reference sequence). Unmatched junction bases numbered 6, after V lost 3 bases and J lost 1 base. This CDR3 is built from 15 residues. CDR3 nucleotides: TGTGCCAGTAGTATGGAAGGGGGCGCGTCCTACGAGCAGTACTTC. The encoded protein is CASSMEGGASYEQYF.